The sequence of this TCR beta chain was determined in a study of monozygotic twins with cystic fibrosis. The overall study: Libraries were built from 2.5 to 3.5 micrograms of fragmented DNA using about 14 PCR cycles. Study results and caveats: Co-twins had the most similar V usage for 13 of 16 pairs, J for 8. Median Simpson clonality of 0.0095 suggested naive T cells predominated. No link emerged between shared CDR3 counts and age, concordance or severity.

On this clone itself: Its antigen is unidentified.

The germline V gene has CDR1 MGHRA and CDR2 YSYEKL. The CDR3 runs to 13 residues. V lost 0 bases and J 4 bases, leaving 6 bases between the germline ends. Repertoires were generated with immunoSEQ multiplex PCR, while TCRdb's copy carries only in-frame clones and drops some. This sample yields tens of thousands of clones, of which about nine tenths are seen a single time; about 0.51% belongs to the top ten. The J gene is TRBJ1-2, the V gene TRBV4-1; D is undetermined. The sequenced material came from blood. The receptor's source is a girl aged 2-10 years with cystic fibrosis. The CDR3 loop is CASSQEGFYGYTF. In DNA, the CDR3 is TGCGCCAGCAGCCAAGAGGGGTTCTATGGCTACACCTTC.